What follows is one T cell receptor (beta chain) and its context. Its binding antigen is unknown. Base-call qualities are not available, and no considerably larger clone is one nucleotide away. This entry is derived from a study of T cell repertoires in cytomegalovirus infection (dated by TCRdb to between 2018 and 2021). Regarding the research as a whole: The peptide stimulations were aimed at well-studied HLA-B-restricted epitopes as well as recently identified HLA-C-restricted CMV epitopes, whose presentation resists viral immunomodulation. The HLA type of each donor mattered for the analysis, because public TCR beta signatures pointed to carriage of CMV infection along with the matching HLA type.

At the junction V is shortened by 3 bases and J by 5 bases, with 7 bases in between. CDR1 and CDR2, looked up from the germline V gene, are SGHAT and FQNNGV. From cysteine to phenylalanine, the CDR3 is 12 amino acids long. Only the CDR3 DNA stays, 36 bases, in frame from base 1. The sequencing machine was an Illumina HiSeq 1500. The public reads were reprocessed in TCRdb via fastp at Q25 and MiXCR, keeping in-frame beta chains. Rows with a matching CDR3 protein are joined into one entry that keeps the most common DNA and genes. This sample is represented by hundreds of thousands of distinct CDR3 sequences; around 32% of them were singletons. The top ten hold roughly 20% of the sample. The treatment or condition label for this specimen denotes: in vitro stimulation with specific CMV peptide epitopes to enrich CMV-specific T cells. Overall results and qualifications from the work: In the ex vivo response, HLA-C-restricted CMV-specific TCR beta clonotypes were dominant, and in two of eight donors the single most frequent clonotype came from this HLA-C-restricted group. Carriers of CMV infection plus the relevant HLA type were discriminated by the cumulative frequency of public TCR beta family members in the study cohort and in an independent roughly 340-donor cohort.

The rearrangement joined TRBV11-2 to TRBJ2-5, and perhaps TRBD2 as D gene, on 6 matching bases. The receptor was derived from a human donor in good health (CMV status not recorded). Some clones in this sample may be carry-over from other donors' samples. Sequencing was performed on cultured PBMCs, taken from culture after CMV antigen stimulation. The sequenced DNA is TGTGCCAGCAGCTTCGGGAGTGAGACCCAGTACTTC. This translates into CASSFGSETQYF. The variable domain in full, with residues beyond the CDR3 obtained from the reference TRBV11-2 and TRBJ2-5 genes, is EAGVAQSPRYKIIEKRQSVAFWCNPISGHATLYWYQQILGQGPKLLIQFQNNGVVDDSQLPKDRFSAERLKGVDSTLKIQPAKLEDSAVYLCASSFGSETQYFGPGTRLLVL.